This TCR beta chain comes out of a study of T cell responses to AZD1222 COVID-19 vaccine. Generated by immunoSEQ multiplex PCR, the TCRdb table keeps only in-frame clones and is missing some. The repertoire holds roughly 170,000 clones, with just over 85% as singletons. V lost 4 bases and J 4 bases, leaving 14 bases between the germline ends. CDR1 is MNHEY and CDR2 is SMNVEV in the germline V gene (reference sequence). The CDR3 covers 16 residues. Study-level points and caveats: Donors, mostly white British, included more females; clonal diversity was possibly underestimated.

As concerns this clone: The target antigen is unknown.

This clonotype originated in an adult in good health. This specimen was peripheral blood, taken on day 0 of AZD1222 vaccination. This chain joins TRBV27 and TRBJ2-6; D unresolved. The CDR3, as DNA: TGTGCCAGCAGTTCTACGGCAAGGGCCGGGGCCAACGTCCTGACTTTC. This gives the protein CASSSTARAGANVLTF.